This T cell receptor beta chain was documented in a study of cytomegalovirus exposure and HLA in healthy donors. In the study overall: Earlier work reported 90 million to 120 million unique TCR beta sequences from about 170 million T cells. Study-wide points: Sequencing depth across donors, presence/absence analyses assumed, was roughly uniform. Reportedly, TCR beta sequences accurately predicted HLA-A and HLA-B alleles in most subjects. Listed as cytomegalovirus-associated were 150 to 200 TCR beta chains.

Germline CDR1 reads MNHNY; CDR2 reads SVGAGI (reference sequence). The CDR3 consists of 15 residues. J lost 2 bases, V lost 7 bases, and 10 bases had no gene match. The PCR employed 60 Vbeta primers together with 13 Jbeta primers. Sequencing was performed with immunoSEQ multiplex PCR; in TCRdb, only in-frame clones are kept and a portion is missing. The table has fewer than 200,000 clones, 70% to 80% seen once; the top ten hold around 1.9%. This clone was picked up a small number of times. Its antigen is not identified. The receptor was derived from a man aged 40-50 years in good health and CMV-seronegative. The sample taken for sequencing was PBMCs. This rearrangement joins TRBV6-6 to TRBJ1-1; 7 bases agree with TRBD1. The chain's CDR3 is CASNNLGQPNTEAFF. CDR3 bases: TGTGCCAGCAATAACCTGGGACAGCCTAACACTGAAGCTTTCTTT.